The 12 T cell receptor beta chains given below trace back to one sample, sequenced in a study of T cells after yellow fever vaccination. TCRdb re-derived calls from the 5' RACE reads in MiXCR, one entry per CDR3 protein. The data hold 200,000 to 300,000 distinct CDR3 sequences, with 10% to 15% observed a single time. Sequenced here: CD4+ T cells sorted from PBMCs, sampled 45 days after the yellow fever booster vaccination. These receptors all stem from a man younger than 40 who received the YFV17D yellow fever vaccine.

This clonotype has only a few counts. The CDR3 bases are TGTGCCAGCAGCGCGGGACTAGATCTTGTCCATGAGCAGTTCTTC. Protein sequence: CASSAGLDLVHEQFF. The V gene is TRBV9, the J gene TRBJ2-1; 8 nucleotides match TRBD2. The CDR3 runs 15 residues. The V gene's germline CDR1 is SGDLS and CDR2 YYNGEE. V gave up 3 bases and J gave up 8 bases; unmatched junction bases: 10.

The genes are TRBV9 and TRBJ2-5; 9 positions match TRBD2. V shed 0 bases, J shed 4 bases, and the junction held 4 bases outside the gene matches. This CDR3 contains 15 residues. Germline CDR1 SGDLS, CDR2 YYNGEE. CDR3 amino acids: CASSVGSGRRETQYF. DNA of the CDR3: TGTGCCAGCAGCGTAGGTAGCGGGAGAAGAGAGACCCAGTACTTC.

The chain employs TRBV4-3 and TRBJ1-5; 7 nucleotides match TRBD1. V shed 0 bases and J 1 base; nucleotides not matched to a gene: 6. Germline V lookup: CDR1 LGHNA, CDR2 YSLEER. CDR3 size: 17 residues. The CDR3 DNA reads TGCGCCAGCAGCCAAGATTATGCAGGGGGAAGCAATCAGCCCCAGCATTTT. Translated, it gives CASSQDYAGGSNQPQHF.

The rearrangement joins TRBV29-1 to TRBJ2-5, with D unclear. Trimming stripped 3 bases from V and 4 bases from J, with 3 bases between. The CDR3 consists of 10 residues. From germline, CDR1 is SQVTM and CDR2 ANQGSEA. The CDR3, as DNA: TGCAGCGTTGAGTCAGAGACCCAGTACTTC. It codes for CSVESETQYF.

The table lists this clonotype with many counts. The rearrangement joins TRBV11-2 to TRBJ2-3; D ambiguous. Trimming removed 5 bases from V and 8 bases from J, with 17 bases in between. The CDR3 sequence is 14 residues long. In germline, CDR1 is SGHAT, CDR2 FQNNGV. The CDR3 loop is CASSPIQVVATQYF. Here the CDR3 DNA reads TGTGCCAGCAGCCCAATCCAAGTAGTAGCTACGCAGTATTTT.

In nucleotides, the CDR3 is TGCGCCAGCAGCTTGGGAGCAGCGGGGTTTCAAGAGACCCAGTACTTC. This codes for CASSLGAAGFQETQYF. V gene TRBV5-1 combines with J gene TRBJ2-5; the match to TRBD2 covers 7 bases. The germline gives CDR1 SGHRS, CDR2 YFSETQ. V shed 0 bases and J 2 bases; nucleotides not matched to a gene: 7. CDR3 length: 16 amino acids.

This clonotype was seen ten or more times. This chain links TRBV7-9 with TRBJ2-4; TRBD1 is a possible D gene (6 bases). The CDR3 is made up of 16 amino acids. V was clipped by 5 bases and J by 0 bases, with 14 bases between them. CDR1 and CDR2 (germline): SEHNR, FQNEAQ (reference sequence). CDR3 region: CASSPGQHQAKNIQYF. The CDR3 DNA is TGTGCCAGCAGCCCCGGACAGCACCAAGCCAAAAACATTCAGTACTTC. The variable domain in full, completed from reference TRBV7-9 and TRBJ2-4, reads DTGVSQNPRHKITKRGQNVTFRCDPISEHNRLYWYRQTLGQGPEFLTYFQNEAQLEKSRLLSDRFSAERPKGSFSTLEIQRTEQGDSAMYLCASSPGQHQAKNIQYFGAGTRLSVL.

The rearrangement joins TRBV3-1 to TRBJ1-6; D perhaps matches TRBD1 (5 bases). Between the trimmed V and J ends, which lost 7 bases and 5 bases, there was a span of 12 bases. This CDR3 is 14 amino acids long. Germline-derived CDR1 and CDR2 are LGHDT and YNNKEL (reference sequence). CDR3 protein: CASTPSGDNSPLHF. CDR3 coding DNA: TGTGCCAGCACCCCCTCGGGGGATAATTCACCCCTCCACTTT.

This clonotype was recorded a few times. This rearrangement joins TRBV7-2 to TRBJ2-3; D is possibly TRBD2 (7 bases). The CDR3 extends over 14 amino acids. Trimming removed 2 bases from V and 3 bases from J, with 9 bases in between. CDR1 SGHTA and CDR2 FQGNSA come from the germline V gene. Written as DNA, the CDR3 is TGTGCCAGCAGCTTACGGGGGGCAACAGATACGCAGTATTTT. Its translation: CASSLRGATDTQYF.

This rearrangement joins TRBV12-3 or TRBV12-4 to TRBJ2-5; D is unresolved. This CDR3 has 14 residues. V dropped 2 bases and J dropped 1 base, with 8 bases sitting between them. The CDR3 is CASSLPRPQETQYF. The CDR3 DNA reads as TGTGCCAGCAGTTTACCACGGCCCCAAGAGACCCAGTACTTC.

This clonotype was detected a few times. This chain joins TRBV7-2 and TRBJ2-5; maybe TRBD2 (5 bases). The CDR3 contains 13 residues. Deletions cut 8 bases from V and 1 base from J, with 11 bases between. The germline CDR1 and CDR2 sequences are SGHTA and FQGNSA. The CDR3 region has the DNA TGTGCCAGCTCTTCCGGGGTCCAAGAGACCCAGTACTTC. Amino acid sequence: CASSSGVQETQYF.

The chain links TRBV4-2 to TRBJ2-1; D call uncertain. The ends were cut back, 1 base at V and 4 bases at J, with 8 bases in the middle. Germline CDR1 reads LGHNA; CDR2 reads YNFKEQ. There are 14 residues in the CDR3. CDR3 sequence reads: CASSQVDGYNEQFF. CDR3 in DNA: TGTGCCAGCAGCCAAGTCGATGGGTACAATGAGCAGTTCTTC.